The clone carrying this TCR beta chain has more than one count but fewer than ten. What it binds is not known. This sample's time point: week 11, during vaccination. Every single dose of the vaccine, 300 ug of mutant IDH1 20-mer peptide, came with topical imiquimod. Sequenced by immunoSEQ multiplex PCR; TCRdb stores in-frame clones only, minus some. The sample consists of about 130,000 clones, about four fifths of them appearing once. This sample is drawn from a study of a mutant IDH1 vaccine in newly diagnosed glioma. Study in general: Across weeks 1, 3, 5, 7, 11, 15, 19 and 23, patients received a vaccination each time, eight in all.

The CDR3 runs to 15 residues. Looked up from germline, CDR1 is MNHEY and CDR2 is SVGAGI. Germline trimming cut 0 bases from V and 3 bases from J; bases unmatched to any gene: 4. The chain combines TRBV6-5 with TRBJ2-7; 8 positions match TRBD1. This TCR was sampled from a man aged 35-49 years with glioma. The specimen comprised PBMCs, sampled from a glioma patient whose treatment included an IDH1 peptide vaccine. CDR3 DNA sequence: TGTGCCAGCAGTTACTCCGGGACAGGACACTACGAGCAGTACTTC. It specifies CASSYSGTGHYEQYF.